This T cell receptor (beta chain) came from a study of regulatory T cells in long-lasting Graves disease. Study-wide findings and caveats: Relative to newly diagnosed Graves' patients, persistent ones had lower TCR diversity.

This clonotype was detected ten times or more. Its specificity is unknown. Time point given: newly diagnosed GD, antithyroid drugs for less than 3 months. Preparation of the TCR library used RNA extracted from PBMCs. The authors built TCR beta libraries using iRepertoire HTBI primers and Arm-PCR of CDR3 regions. MiXCR, applied by TCRdb to the multiplex PCR reads, yields one record per CDR3 protein. This sample has 600,000 to 650,000 distinct CDR3 sequences; 16% occur once, and the top ten carry around 19%. The sample was also reused in another study, on T cells in Graves' hyperthyroidism and ophthalmopathy. Turning to that study: A model built on 13 V-J features separated ophthalmopathy from stable hyperthyroidism.

The sequence derives from a woman aged 25 to 39 with Graves disease. The specimen comprised peripheral blood mononuclear cells (PBMCs), sampled at new diagnosis, from a patient treated with antithyroid drugs.

The CDR3 DNA is TGTGCCAGCAGTTTAGCCCAGTGGGGACAGAACACTGAAGCTTTCTTT. Its protein product is CASSLAQWGQNTEAFF. The rearrangement joins TRBV12-3 or TRBV12-4 to TRBJ1-1; D perhaps matches TRBD1 (6 bases). The CDR3 totals 16 residues. V was trimmed by 0 bases and J by 1 base, leaving 12 bases between them.